The 21 T cell receptor beta chains in this list originate from one sample, sequenced in a study of blood T cells in healthy people across ages. Primers used in a second PCR of roughly 7 to 12 cycles were a sample-barcoded 5' primer and a J-beta primer mix. TCRdb reanalysed the 5' RACE reads using MiXCR and keeps one entry per CDR3 protein. The table includes some 920,000 distinct CDR3 sequences, roughly half detected once. Sequenced: blood. These receptors were taken from a woman aged 55-69 years in good health.

This clonotype has only a few counts. The chain is built from TRBV10-3 and TRBJ2-5, with a weak D call TRBD1 (5 bases). Germline V CDR1 and CDR2: ENHRY, SYGVKD. The ends were cut back, 7 bases at V and 2 bases at J, with 23 bases in the middle. This CDR3 contains 17 residues. The CDR3 reads CAINGIKHRTLQETQYF. The CDR3 nucleotides are TGTGCCATCAACGGCATTAAGCACAGGACGTTGCAAGAGACCCAGTACTTC.

The chain employs TRBV29-1 and TRBJ2-7; D tentatively reads TRBD1 or TRBD2 (5 bases each). The CDR3 covers 11 residues. Trimming cost V 7 bases and J 4 bases, with 11 bases left between them. Looked up from germline, CDR1 is SQVTM and CDR2 is ANQGSEA. The CDR3 DNA sequence: TGCAGCGCCGGGACCGGTTACGAGCAGTACTTC. Translated, it gives CSAGTGYEQYF.

The chain is built from TRBV20-1 and TRBJ2-7; 10 bases match TRBD1. This CDR3 is 15 amino acids long. From germline, CDR1 is DFQATT and CDR2 SNEGSKA (reference sequence). The ends lost 0 bases at V and 4 bases at J; junction bases unmatched: 6. The CDR3 region has the DNA TGCAGTGCTAGAGATCAAAGGACAGGGGGGTACGAGCAGTACTTC. It translates to CSARDQRTGGYEQYF.

This clonotype turned up a few times. The chain joins TRBV27 to TRBJ2-5; a possible D gene is TRBD2 (6 bases). The J call may be wrong; the DNA end is better matched by TRBJ2-7. Germline CDR1 and CDR2: MNHEY and SMNVEV (reference sequence). CDR3 length equals 17 residues. The CDR3 protein is CASSLLSSGTRAYEQYF. CDR3 DNA: TGTGCCAGCAGTTTATTAAGTTCTGGGACTCGCGCCTACGAGCAGTACTTC.

This clonotype was recorded a few times. The chain links TRBV12-3 or TRBV12-4 to TRBJ2-5; possible D gene TRBD2, 5 bases. This CDR3 has 13 residues. Deletions cut 7 bases from V and 3 bases from J, with 12 bases between. CDR3 sequence: CASTSGFKETQYF. CDR3 sequence (DNA): TGTGCCAGCACCTCGGGATTTAAAGAGACCCAGTACTTC.

V gene TRBV7-2 combines with J gene TRBJ1-6; D is perhaps TRBD1 (6 bases). Germline V gene sequence: CDR1 SGHTA, CDR2 FQGNSA. CDR3 length equals 17 residues. The V and J ends lost 3 bases and 9 bases respectively, with 21 bases between them. In DNA, the CDR3 is TGTGCCAGCAGCTTTCGGGGTACCCCGGACAGCCTTTCACCCCTCCACTTT. Residues: CASSFRGTPDSLSPLHF.

The chain is built from TRBV12-3 or TRBV12-4 and TRBJ2-3, with TRBD2 matching over 11 bases. The CDR3 is 17 amino acids. V trimming: 4 bases; J trimming: 3 bases; junction bases outside the gene matches: 9. CDR3 DNA sequence: TGTGCCAGCAGTTACACTAGCGGGAGATTGTCGACAGATACGCAGTATTTT. Amino acids: CASSYTSGRLSTDTQYF.

A few counts support this clonotype. The J gene is TRBJ1-2, the V gene TRBV28; D is perhaps TRBD1 (6 bases). The CDR3 covers 15 residues. V lost 6 bases, J lost 2 bases, and 16 bases lay in between. CDR1 is MDHEN and CDR2 is SYDVKM in the germline V gene. The CDR3 reads CASSHTPTGNYGYTF. The DNA for the CDR3 is TGTGCCAGCAGCCACACCCCAACAGGGAACTATGGCTACACCTTC.

The chain uses TRBV20-1 and TRBJ2-7; 10 positions match TRBD1. TRBJ2-5 explains the end of the DNA better; the J call may be wrong. Per germline, CDR1 DFQATT and CDR2 SNEGSKA (reference sequence). This CDR3 has 12 amino acids. CDR3 sequence reads: CSETGGFGTQYF. CDR3 DNA sequence: TGCAGTGAGACAGGGGGCTTTGGGACCCAGTACTTC.

The table lists this clonotype with a few counts. The chain couples TRBV12-3 or TRBV12-4 to TRBJ1-2, with D possibly being TRBD1 (5 bases). This CDR3 has 16 residues. The germline V and J ends were trimmed by 1 base and 5 bases, with 17 bases remaining between them. The CDR3 loop is CASSLGGVLGTYGYTF. DNA for the CDR3: TGTGCCAGCAGTTTAGGGGGAGTGCTGGGGACTTATGGCTACACCTTC.

The CDR3 spells CSASGGGEKLFF. CDR3 DNA: TGCAGTGCTAGCGGGGGAGGAGAAAAACTGTTTTTT. The J gene is TRBJ1-4, the V gene TRBV20-1, with D possibly being TRBD1 (5 bases). The CDR3 extends over 12 amino acids. V was cut by 3 bases and J by 8 bases, with 10 bases left in between. Looked up from germline, CDR1 is DFQATT and CDR2 is SNEGSKA (reference sequence).

The J gene is TRBJ2-1, the V gene TRBV20-1, with D possibly TRBD2 on 6 matching bases. The CDR3 is made up of 17 amino acids. V lost 1 base, J lost 7 bases, and 23 bases lay in between. Germline CDR1 DFQATT, CDR2 SNEGSKA (reference sequence). CDR3 sequence reads: CSARAGKPFGRSNEQFF. The CDR3 nucleotides read TGCAGTGCTAGAGCGGGAAAACCTTTCGGGAGATCTAATGAGCAGTTCTTC.

The CDR3, as DNA: TGTGCCAGCAGCACCCGAACCGGGACTCAAGGGTCTGGGGCCAACGTCCTGACTTTC. The encoded protein is CASSTRTGTQGSGANVLTF. The rearrangement uses TRBV9 and TRBJ2-6; possibly TRBD2 for D (6 bases). CDR3 length: 19 residues. Trimming took 4 bases from V and 1 from J, leaving 21 bases between them. CDR1 is SGDLS, CDR2 YYNGEE, per germline.

This clonotype was found once. This sequence joins TRBV7-2 and TRBJ2-7; 13 bases align to TRBD2. The CDR3 extends over 20 amino acids. The ends lost 0 bases at V and 1 base at J; junction bases unmatched: 12. The V gene's germline CDR1 is SGHTA and CDR2 FQGNSA. The CDR3 spells CASSLAQGTSGALQSYEQYF. The DNA of the CDR3 is TGTGCCAGCAGCTTAGCGCAGGGGACTAGCGGGGCACTTCAATCCTACGAGCAGTACTTC.

CDR3 sequence (DNA): TGTGCCAGCTCCTGGGGAGCGGCCTCCTACAATGAGCAGTTCTTC. Residues: CASSWGAASYNEQFF. V usage is TRBV6-2 or TRBV6-3 and J usage is TRBJ2-1; tentative D call: TRBD2 (5 bases). Germline CDR1 MNHEY, CDR2 SVGEGT. V was pared by 8 bases and J by 0 bases, with 14 bases between. The CDR3 totals 15 residues.

This rearrangement joins TRBV7-2 to TRBJ2-1; D gene uncertain. CDR1 SGHTA and CDR2 FQGNSA come from the germline V gene. CDR3 length equals 12 residues. V lost 5 bases and J lost 4, with 6 bases in between. CDR3 nucleotide sequence: TGTGCCAGCAGCGGGTATTACAATGAGCAGTTCTTC. Its protein is CASSGYYNEQFF.

This chain links TRBV18 with TRBJ2-7; 11 nucleotides line up with TRBD2. The tail of the sequence fits TRBJ2-5 better, so the J call may be wrong. Germline V lookup: CDR1 KGHSH, CDR2 LQKENI. The CDR3 loop spans 15 amino acids. The CDR3 DNA reads TGTGCCAGCTCAACGGGACTAGCGGAGGGAGTGACCCAGTACTTC. Its translation: CASSTGLAEGVTQYF.

In its sample, this clonotype was seen a few times. V gene TRBV20-1 combines with J gene TRBJ1-6; possibly TRBD1 for D (6 bases). Germline V gives CDR1 DFQATT, CDR2 SNEGSKA (reference sequence). The CDR3 extends over 13 amino acids. V was pared by 2 bases and J by 7 bases, with 9 bases between. The CDR3 DNA follows: TGCAGTGCTAGATCGCAGGGGAATTCACCCCTCCACTTT. It specifies CSARSQGNSPLHF.

This clonotype has only a few counts. This rearrangement joins TRBV9 to TRBJ2-1, with D tentatively TRBD1 or TRBD2 (6 bases each). V was clipped by 2 bases and J by 6 bases, with 12 bases between them. CDR3 size: 14 residues. Germline V gene data show CDR1 as SGDLS and CDR2 as YYNGEE. Here the CDR3 DNA reads TGTGCCAGCAGCGTGGGCCCGGGGGCCAATGAGCAGTTCTTC. Protein product: CASSVGPGANEQFF.

This clonotype showed up just a few times. The chain combines TRBV28 with TRBJ2-5; TRBD2 matches at 7 bases. Germline loops: CDR1 MDHEN, CDR2 SYDVKM. V lost 6 bases and J lost 1; bases outside the gene matches: 11. This CDR3 is built from 16 residues. The CDR3 sequence: CASRFGRELPQETQYF. CDR3 sequence (DNA): TGTGCCAGCAGATTTGGGCGGGAGTTGCCCCAAGAGACCCAGTACTTC.

This clonotype was observed at least ten times. This rearrangement joins TRBV7-2 to TRBJ2-2; 7 bases are shared with TRBD1. The V segment lost 3 bases and the J segment 5 bases; nucleotides outside the gene matches: 9. The length of the CDR3 is 16 residues. Germline loops: CDR1 SGHTA, CDR2 FQGNSA. CDR3 sequence (DNA): TGTGCCAGCAGCTTCGTCCTACAGGGGCAGACCGGGGAGCTGTTTTTT. This encodes CASSFVLQGQTGELFF.